The 2 T cell receptor beta chains reported below all come from one sample, sequenced in a study of blood T cell repertoires in COVID-19 (dated by TCRdb to the early 2020s). Receptor amplification or capture employed the immunoSEQ multiplex PCR assay. What TCRdb holds here is the immuneACCESS table cut down to in-frame rearrangements. Part of the clones is not present; checked against another copy, under half of the missing clones reflect an unresolved V gene, and the others are unexplained. This sample is represented by some 300,000 clones; around 87% of them were singletons. About 1.2% of the sample goes to the ten largest clones. Sequencing was performed on peripheral blood. The receptors shown here come from a man aged 65-85 years with acute or convalescent COVID-19.

This chain joins TRBV28 and TRBJ1-2; D uncertain. V lost 0 bases, J lost 2 bases, and 7 bases lay in between. The V gene's germline CDR1 is MDHEN and CDR2 SYDVKM. The CDR3 covers 14 residues. The CDR3 here is CASSLWEGNYGYTF. The DNA for the CDR3 is TGTGCCAGCAGTTTATGGGAGGGAAACTATGGCTACACCTTC.

This chain joins TRBV10-3 and TRBJ2-2; TRBD2 agrees at 8 bases. With V trimmed by 3 bases and J by 5 bases, 5 bases remained unmatched. The CDR3 is made up of 15 amino acids. The germline V gene has CDR1 ENHRY and CDR2 SYGVKD. The CDR3 DNA reads TGTGCCATCAGTGATGGGGGACTAGAGACCGGGGAGCTGTTTTTT. It encodes CAISDGGLETGELFF.